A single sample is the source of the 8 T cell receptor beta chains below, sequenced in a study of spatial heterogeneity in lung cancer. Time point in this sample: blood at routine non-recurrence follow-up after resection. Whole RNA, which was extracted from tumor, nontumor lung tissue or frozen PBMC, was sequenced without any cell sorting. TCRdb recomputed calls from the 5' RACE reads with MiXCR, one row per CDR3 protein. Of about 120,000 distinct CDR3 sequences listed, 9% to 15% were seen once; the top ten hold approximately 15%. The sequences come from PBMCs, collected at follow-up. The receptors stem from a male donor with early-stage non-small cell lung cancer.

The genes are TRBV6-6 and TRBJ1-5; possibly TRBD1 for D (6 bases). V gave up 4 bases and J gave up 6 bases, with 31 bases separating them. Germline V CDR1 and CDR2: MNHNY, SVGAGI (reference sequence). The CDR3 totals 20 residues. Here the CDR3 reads CASSSPSEGGRRVWRQPQHF. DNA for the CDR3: TGTGCCAGCAGTTCCCCGAGCGAAGGGGGGCGCCGGGTATGGCGTCAGCCCCAGCATTTT.

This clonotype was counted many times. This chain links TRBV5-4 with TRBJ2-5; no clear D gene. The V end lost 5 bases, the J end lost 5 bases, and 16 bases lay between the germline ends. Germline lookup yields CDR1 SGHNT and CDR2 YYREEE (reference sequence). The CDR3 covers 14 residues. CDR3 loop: CASSRRKVGETQYF. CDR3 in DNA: TGTGCCAGCAGTCGTCGTAAGGTTGGCGAGACCCAGTACTTC.

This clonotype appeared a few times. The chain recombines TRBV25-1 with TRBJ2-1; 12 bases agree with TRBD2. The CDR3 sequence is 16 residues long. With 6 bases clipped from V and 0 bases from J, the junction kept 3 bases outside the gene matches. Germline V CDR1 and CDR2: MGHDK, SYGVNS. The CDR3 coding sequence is TGTGCCAGCAGACTAGCGGGGGGAAGCTCCTACAATGAGCAGTTCTTC. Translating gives CASRLAGGSSYNEQFF.

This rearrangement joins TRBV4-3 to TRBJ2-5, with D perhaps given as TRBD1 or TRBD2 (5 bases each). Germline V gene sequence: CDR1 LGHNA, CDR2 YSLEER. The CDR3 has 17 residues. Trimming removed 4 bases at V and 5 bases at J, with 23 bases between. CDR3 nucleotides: TGCGCCAGCAGCCCACAAGTTATCGCAGGGACCTCGGAGACCCAGTACTTC. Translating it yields CASSPQVIAGTSETQYF.

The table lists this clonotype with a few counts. The CDR3 spells CASKSSGGHQETQYF. The CDR3 DNA reads as TGTGCCAGCAAATCTAGCGGGGGCCACCAAGAGACCCAGTACTTC. The V call is TRBV7-2, the J call TRBJ2-5; 10 bases are a match to TRBD2. Per the germline V gene, CDR1 is SGHTA and CDR2 is FQGNSA. After removal of 7 bases from V and 0 bases from J, the junction contained 5 bases not matched to a gene. The CDR3 extends over 15 amino acids. Full variable domain (rest looked up from reference TRBV7-2 and TRBJ2-5): GAGVSQSPSNKVTEKGKDVELRCDPISGHTALYWYRQSLGQGLEFLIYFQGNSAPDKSGLPSDRFSAERTGGSVSTLTIQRTQQEDSAVYLCASKSSGGHQETQYFGPGTRLLVL.

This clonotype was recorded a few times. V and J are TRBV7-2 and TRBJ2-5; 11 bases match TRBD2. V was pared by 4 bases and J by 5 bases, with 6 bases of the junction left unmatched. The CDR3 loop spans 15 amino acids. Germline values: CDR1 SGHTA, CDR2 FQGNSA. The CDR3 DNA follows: TGTGCCAGCAGCTATCAGTCTAGCGGGGGGGAGACCCAGTACTTC. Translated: CASSYQSSGGETQYF.

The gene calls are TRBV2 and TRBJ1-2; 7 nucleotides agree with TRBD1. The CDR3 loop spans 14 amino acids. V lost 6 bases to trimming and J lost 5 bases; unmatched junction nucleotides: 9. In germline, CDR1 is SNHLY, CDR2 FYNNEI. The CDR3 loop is CASRGDSQVYGYTF. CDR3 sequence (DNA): TGTGCCAGCAGGGGGGACAGCCAGGTTTATGGCTACACCTTC.

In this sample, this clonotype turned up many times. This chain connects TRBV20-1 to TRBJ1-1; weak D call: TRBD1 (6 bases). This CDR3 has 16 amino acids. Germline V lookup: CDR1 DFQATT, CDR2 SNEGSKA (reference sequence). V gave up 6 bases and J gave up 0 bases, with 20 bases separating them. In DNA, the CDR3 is TGCAGTGCCCGACCCCCGACAGGCTCCATGAACACTGAAGCTTTCTTT. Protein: CSARPPTGSMNTEAFF.